One sample yielded the 26 T cell receptor beta chains listed below, sequenced in a study of cytomegalovirus exposure and HLA in healthy donors. PCR amplification relied on 60 Vbeta primers (plus 13 Jbeta primers). Profiling relied on immunoSEQ multiplex PCR, and the TCRdb table lists in-frame clones only, not all of them. This sample yields fewer than 200,000 clones, of which about four fifths are seen a single time; about 1.8% belongs to the top ten. The sequenced sample consisted of PBMCs. The receptors derive from a young woman in good health and CMV-seronegative.

The chain joins TRBV5-4 to TRBJ1-2, with D hard to call. This CDR3 contains 14 residues. Germline values: CDR1 SGHNT, CDR2 YYREEE (reference sequence). V was cut by 4 bases and J by 8 bases, with 18 bases left in between. The CDR3 protein is CASSPILAEEGYTF. The CDR3 DNA reads TGTGCCAGCAGCCCTATATTGGCGGAGGAGGGCTACACCTTC.

This clone was recorded only once. This chain uses TRBV6-5 with TRBJ2-7; 11 bases map to TRBD2. Trimming at V came to 5 bases and at J to 3 bases, leaving 6 bases not matched to a gene. Per germline, CDR1 MNHEY and CDR2 SVGAGI. The CDR3 extends over 15 amino acids. CDR3 sequence (DNA): TGTGCCAGCAGTCCCCGGGGACTAGCGGTCTACGAGCAGTACGTC. Translation gives CASSPRGLAVYEQYV.

The chain links TRBV28 to TRBJ2-1; 9 bases agree with TRBD2. The CDR3 is made up of 17 amino acids. The germline gives CDR1 MDHEN, CDR2 SYDVKM. V shed 6 bases, J shed 4 bases, and the junction held 13 bases outside the gene matches. CDR3 amino acids: CASRGISGRRIYNEQFF. The CDR3 DNA sequence: TGTGCCAGCAGGGGAATTAGCGGGAGAAGGATATACAATGAGCAGTTCTTC.

This clone was detected only a few times. This rearrangement joins TRBV4-1 to TRBJ1-2, with D unclear. This CDR3 spans 14 amino acids. Germline CDR1 is MGHRA and CDR2 is YSYEKL. Trimming removed 2 bases from V and 5 bases from J, with 12 bases in between. The CDR3 region has the DNA TGCGCCAGCAGCCAATTCAGAGACTCTTATGGCTACACCTTC. Protein product: CASSQFRDSYGYTF.

This clone appeared a single time. Germline and junction disagree at one end, which may indicate a read error. This chain connects TRBV7-9 to TRBJ1-1, with D possibly TRBD1 on 5 matching bases. The CDR3 runs 16 residues. Germline V gene data show CDR1 as SEHNR and CDR2 as FQNEAQ (reference sequence). CDR3 coding DNA: TGTTCCAGCAGTTCGCGTTCATGGGGGGGGGACACTGAAGCTTTCTTT. This sequence encodes CSSSSRSWGGDTEAFF.

The rearrangement links TRBV28 to TRBJ2-3; D might be TRBD1 (6 bases). CDR3 length: 16 residues. V shed 6 bases and J shed 0 bases, with 16 bases lying between them. The germline V gene encodes CDR1 MDHEN and CDR2 SYDVKM. The CDR3 nucleotides are TGTGCCAGCAGATATGGGACAACCCCTAGCACAGATACGCAGTATTTT. Its translation is CASRYGTTPSTDTQYF.

The chain couples TRBV4-2 to TRBJ2-7; D remains ambiguous. This CDR3 has 14 residues. Germline values: CDR1 LGHNA, CDR2 YNFKEQ. V was pared by 0 bases and J by 1 base, with 7 bases between. CDR3 sequence: CASSQEGRSYEQYF. The CDR3 DNA reads TGTGCCAGCAGCCAAGAGGGCCGGTCCTACGAGCAGTACTTC.

The chain employs TRBV4-1 and TRBJ2-1; 8 bases map to TRBD2. With 4 bases clipped from V and 2 bases from J, the junction kept 4 bases outside the gene matches. Germline V gene data show CDR1 as MGHRA and CDR2 as YSYEKL. This CDR3 contains 15 residues. The CDR3, as DNA: TGCGCCAGCAGCCGAGCGGGAGCTGCCTACAATGAGCAGTTCTTC. This translates into CASSRAGAAYNEQFF.

The CDR3 region is CGLDVNYGYTF. The DNA for the CDR3 is TGCGGACTCGACGTTAACTATGGCTACACCTTC. The chain has TRBV20-1 and TRBJ1-2; D ambiguous. Germline assignment: CDR1 DFQATT and CDR2 SNEGSKA (reference sequence). There are 11 residues in the CDR3.

The chain joins TRBV5-1 to TRBJ2-5; a weak D match, TRBD2 (6 bases). This CDR3 has 15 amino acids. CDR1 SGHRS and CDR2 YFSETQ come from the germline V gene. Trimming took 0 bases from V and 5 from J, leaving 14 bases between them. The CDR3: CASSLDGIGGETQYF. In DNA form, the CDR3 reads TGCGCCAGCAGCTTGGACGGCATTGGGGGGGAGACCCAGTACTTC.

The chain recombines TRBV29-1 with TRBJ2-2; 8 bases are a match to TRBD2. V lost 5 bases and J lost 6; bases outside the gene matches: 8. The CDR3 runs to 14 residues. Germline CDR1 SQVTM, CDR2 ANQGSEA. This CDR3 is CSVNPAGAAGELFF. The CDR3 coding sequence is TGCAGCGTTAACCCAGCGGGAGCGGCCGGGGAGCTGTTTTTT.

The J gene is TRBJ2-7, the V gene TRBV27; TRBD1 matches 7 bases. From germline, CDR1 is MNHEY and CDR2 SMNVEV (reference sequence). This CDR3 is 15 amino acids long. V trimming: 5 bases; J trimming: 0 bases; junction bases outside the gene matches: 7. CDR3 amino acids: CASSPRQGPSYEQYF. The CDR3 DNA reads TGTGCCAGCAGTCCCCGACAGGGACCCTCCTACGAGCAGTACTTC.

The V call is TRBV6-1, the J call TRBJ1-5, with D possibly TRBD1 on 6 matching bases. V was pared by 4 bases and J by 2 bases, with 15 bases between. The CDR3 runs to 16 residues. CDR1 is MNHNS, CDR2 SASEGT, per germline. CDR3 coding DNA: TGTGCCAGCAGTGCCTGGGGGCAGCGCCGCAATCAGCCCCAGCATTTT. This gives the protein CASSAWGQRRNQPQHF.

V usage is TRBV15 and J usage is TRBJ2-2, with 9 positions matching TRBD2. The CDR3 runs to 17 residues. The germline V gene has CDR1 LNHNV and CDR2 YYDKDF (reference sequence). V lost 1 base, J lost 3 bases, and 6 bases stayed unmatched. CDR3 sequence: CATSRARLAGYTGELFF. In DNA, the CDR3 is TGTGCCACCAGCAGAGCCCGGCTAGCGGGATACACCGGGGAGCTGTTTTTT. Using reference TRBV15 and TRBJ2-2 for the parts outside the CDR3, the full variable domain is DAMVIQNPRYQVTQFGKPVTLSCSQTLNHNVMYWYQQKSSQAPKLLFHYYDKDFNNEADTPDNFQSRRPNTSFCFLDIRSPGLGDTAMYLCATSRARLAGYTGELFFGEGSRLTVL.

This chain joins TRBV7-2 and TRBJ2-1; possible D gene TRBD2, 6 bases. Germline assignment: CDR1 SGHTA and CDR2 FQGNSA. V was cut by 2 bases and J by 3 bases, with 14 bases left in between. This CDR3 contains 16 residues. The DNA of the CDR3 is TGTGCCAGCAGCTTACCACCGGACTACATCTACAATGAGCAGTTCTTC. As protein: CASSLPPDYIYNEQFF.

This clone was observed once. The rearrangement links TRBV10-3 to TRBJ2-7; TRBD2 matches 7 bases. Unmatched junction bases numbered 8, after V lost 0 bases and J lost 0 bases. The CDR3 has 17 amino acids. The V gene's germline CDR1 is ENHRY and CDR2 SYGVKD. The CDR3 bases are TGTGCCATCAGTGAGTCGGCTAGCGGATCAAGCTCCTACGAGCAGTACGTC. It yields the protein CAISESASGSSSYEQYV.

This sequence joins TRBV7-2 and TRBJ2-3, with D possibly matching TRBD2 (5 bases). Looked up from germline, CDR1 is SGHTA and CDR2 is FQGNSA. V was clipped by 5 bases and J by 2 bases, with 17 bases between them. The CDR3 consists of 16 residues. CDR3 in DNA: TGTGCCAGCAGCGCGAATGGCGGGTCCAACACAGATACGCAGTATTTT. It is translated as CASSANGGSNTDTQYF.

V gene TRBV4-3 combines with J gene TRBJ2-1; 8 nucleotides line up with TRBD1. CDR1 LGHNA and CDR2 YSLEER come from the germline V gene. The CDR3 covers 18 residues. The J segment lost 6 bases and the V segment lost 0 bases, leaving 13 bases of the junction unmatched. Written as DNA, the CDR3 is TGCGCCAGCAGCCAAGAGCTGAGGACAGGGCTAAGGGTCAATGAGCAGTTCTTC. It encodes CASSQELRTGLRVNEQFF.

The genes are TRBV7-8 and TRBJ1-1; a possible D gene is TRBD1 (6 bases). Germline V lookup: CDR1 SGHVS, CDR2 FQNEAQ. Between the trimmed V and J ends, which lost 5 bases and 0 bases, there was a span of 10 bases. The CDR3 sequence is 14 residues long. CDR3 sequence reads: CASSPDRMNTEAFF. CDR3 sequence (DNA): TGTGCCAGCAGCCCCGACAGGATGAACACTGAAGCTTTCTTT.

The V gene is TRBV4-3, the J gene TRBJ2-3; D might be TRBD2 (5 bases). Germline values: CDR1 LGHNA, CDR2 YSLEER. The CDR3 runs 15 residues. Trimming took 0 bases from V and 4 from J, leaving 11 bases between them. The CDR3 protein is CASSQDKYGADTQYF. The CDR3, as DNA: TGCGCCAGCAGCCAAGATAAGTACGGGGCAGATACGCAGTATTTT.

This chain connects TRBV19 to TRBJ2-7; TRBD2 is a possible D gene (5 bases). Trimming cost V 7 bases and J 3 bases, with 13 bases left between them. The V gene's germline CDR1 is LNHDA and CDR2 SQIVND (reference sequence). The CDR3 is 13 residues long. The CDR3 loop is CASTPAEGYEQYF. The CDR3 DNA sequence: TGTGCCAGTACCCCAGCGGAAGGCTACGAGCAGTACTTC.

The chain joins TRBV5-4 to TRBJ2-5; D possibly corresponds to TRBD1 (6 bases). V lost 5 bases, J lost 5 bases, and 19 bases lay in between. The CDR3 runs 15 residues. Looked up from germline, CDR1 is SGHNT and CDR2 is YYREEE (reference sequence). The CDR3 loop is CASSPDQTRGETQYF. The CDR3 coding sequence is TGTGCCAGCAGTCCGGACCAAACAAGGGGGGAGACCCAGTACTTC.

The V gene is TRBV7-9, the J gene TRBJ1-4, with D possibly matching TRBD1 (6 bases). V was shortened by 2 bases and J by 2 bases, with 15 bases between the two germline ends. This CDR3 has 17 residues. CDR1 is SEHNR, CDR2 FQNEAQ, per germline (reference sequence). The CDR3 DNA reads TGTGCCAGCAGCTTAATACGCCAGGGGATGACTAATGAAAAACTGTTTTTT. The encoded protein is CASSLIRQGMTNEKLFF.

The CDR3 protein is CASSQAWAGLSTEAFF. The CDR3 DNA reads as TGTGCCAGCAGCCAAGCCTGGGCAGGGTTGAGCACTGAAGCTTTCTTT. This sequence joins TRBV14 and TRBJ1-1, with D possibly being TRBD1 (5 bases). Germline V gives CDR1 SGHDN, CDR2 FVKESK. CDR3 length: 16 amino acids. V was clipped by 1 base and J by 4 bases, with 16 bases between them. The full variable domain, with the rest looked up from reference TRBV14 and TRBJ1-1, is EAGVTQFPSHSVIEKGQTVTLRCDPISGHDNLYWYRRVMGKEIKFLLHFVKESKQDESGMPNNRFLAERTGGTYSTLKVQPAELEDSGVYFCASSQAWAGLSTEAFFGQGTRLTVV.

CDR3 amino acids: CASTMTAAMPEAFF. The CDR3, as DNA: TGTGCCAGCACCATGACAGCCGCAATGCCTGAAGCTTTCTTT. This chain connects TRBV28 to TRBJ1-1, with D possibly being TRBD1 (5 bases). V lost 7 bases and J 6 bases, leaving 18 bases between the germline ends. The length of the CDR3 is 14 residues. CDR1 is MDHEN and CDR2 is SYDVKM in the germline V gene.

This clone was counted a few times. The CDR3 DNA reads as TGTGCCAGCAGTGCGTACGGGACAGGGGTGGGCGCAGATACGCAGTATTTT. This encodes CASSAYGTGVGADTQYF. The J gene is TRBJ2-3, the V gene TRBV6-4, with 10 bases lining up with TRBD1. The V gene end was trimmed by 4 bases and the J gene end by 4 bases; junction bases not matched to a gene: 11. The CDR3 spans 17 residues. Germline V lookup: CDR1 MRHNA, CDR2 SNTAGT.